This is a list of T cell receptor beta chains from one sample in a study of blood T cell repertoires in COVID-19. The data were produced by immunoSEQ multiplex PCR, yet TCRdb's version contains in-frame clones alone and is incomplete. Among about 140,000 clones listed, over 65% were seen once. The sequenced sample was peripheral blood. These receptors originate from a man in his fifties or sixties with acute or convalescent COVID-19. CDR3s include the opening cysteine and the closing phenylalanine or tryptophan. D genes are given only for firm matches. The size entry is marked missing in some rows and otherwise reads once, few, many or a size class.

-	TRBV6-5	11	-	TRBJ1-1	CASRAGEKAFF	TGTGCCAGCAGGGCAGGGGAGAAAGCTTTCTTT
once	TRBV18	14	-	TRBJ2-5	CASSRLRVQETQYF	TGTGCCAGCTCACGACTCCGGGTCCAAGAGACCCAGTACTTC
-	TRBV6-6	16	TRBD1	TRBJ2-1	CASRPGGPLTYNEQFF	TGTGCCAGCAGACCAGGGGGACCGTTGACCTACAATGAGCAGTTCTTC
-	TRBV4-1	15	-	TRBJ2-7	CASSHPSGNGGEQYF	TGCGCCAGCAGCCACCCATCCGGGAACGGGGGCGAGCAGTACTTC
-	TRBV7-2	14	TRBD2	TRBJ2-1	CASCERGRNNEQFF	TGTGCCAGCTGTGAGCGGGGACGTAACAATGAGCAGTTCTTC
-	TRBV5-4	14	-	TRBJ2-3	CASSLSRFTDTQYF	TGTGCCAGCAGCCTGTCCCGTTTCACAGATACGCAGTATTTT
-	TRBV6-5	13	-	TRBJ1-4	CASSYVAGLKLFF	TGTGCCAGCAGTTACGTGGCAGGGCTGAAACTGTTTTTT
-	TRBV7-8	14	-	TRBJ1-2	CASSLSGQGPGYTF	TGTGCCAGCAGCTTAAGTGGGCAGGGGCCCGGCTACACCTTC
-	TRBV28	12	-	TRBJ1-2	CASRLTGYGYTF	TGTGCCAGCAGGTTGACAGGATATGGCTACACCTTC
-	TRBV5-5	18	TRBD2	TRBJ2-4	CASSLTSGNLLAKNIQYF	TGTGCCAGCAGCTTGACTAGCGGAAATTTACTAGCCAAAAACATTCAGTACTTC
-	TRBV2	14	-	TRBJ1-5	CASSESGVNQPQHF	TGTGCCAGCAGTGAGTCAGGGGTCAATCAGCCCCAGCATTTT
-	TRBV24-1	15	TRBD1	TRBJ2-2	CATSDHRGRSGELFF	TGTGCCACCAGTGATCACAGGGGGCGTAGCGGGGAGCTGTTTTTT
few	TRBV18	14	-	TRBJ1-2	CASSQGRGRESYTF	TGTGCCAGCTCGCAGGGACGGGGCCGGGAGAGCTACACCTTC
-	TRBV21-1	15	-	TRBJ2-5	CASNLSRDRCETQYF	TGTGCCAGCAACCTGTCCCGGGACAGGTGTGAGACCCAGTACTTC
-	TRBV7-2	16	TRBD2	TRBJ2-7	CASSNPTSGGDYEQYF	TGTGCCAGCAGCAACCCGACTAGCGGGGGGGACTACGAGCAGTACTTC
once	TRBV5-4	13	-	TRBJ2-1	CASSSSRDLFQFF	TGTGCCAGCAGCTCAAGCCGGGACTTATTTCAGTTCTTC
-	TRBV3-1/TRBV3-2	14	-	TRBJ1-1	CASSQKYTNTEAFF	TGTGCCAGCAGCCAGAAGTACACGAACACTGAAGCTTTCTTT
many	TRBV30	14	TRBD1	TRBJ2-3	CAWGDRGLGDTQYF	TGTGCCTGGGGAGACAGGGGCCTAGGGGATACGCAGTATTTT
-	TRBV5-1	14	-	TRBJ2-2	CASILEVNTGELFF	TGCGCCAGCATACTTGAAGTTAACACCGGGGAGCTGTTTTTT
-	TRBV6-1	13	-	TRBJ2-5	CASSERPEETQYF	TGTGCCAGCAGTGAGCGCCCGGAGGAGACCCAGTACTTC
-	TRBV24-1	18	TRBD2	TRBJ2-3	CATSEPGLAGGGTDTQYF	TGTGCCACCAGTGAGCCGGGACTAGCGGGGGGGGGCACAGATACGCAGTATTTT
-	TRBV30	15	TRBD1	TRBJ2-3	CAWSVGQGPGDTQYF	TGTGCCTGGAGTGTAGGACAGGGGCCGGGAGATACGCAGTATTTT
-	TRBV2	14	-	TRBJ1-1	CASSEWGDRTEAFF	TGTGCCAGCAGTGAGTGGGGGGACCGAACTGAAGCTTTCTTT
-	TRBV7-6	14	TRBD2	TRBJ2-1	CASSLGLAGSGQFF	TGTGCCAGCAGCTTGGGACTAGCGGGGTCCGGGCAGTTCTTC
-	TRBV19	13	TRBD1	TRBJ2-1	CASRTGPRDEQFF	TGTGCCAGTCGGACAGGCCCCCGCGACGAGCAGTTCTTC
-	TRBV29-1	13	-	TRBJ1-1	CSVDEYSNTEAFF	TGCAGCGTTGACGAGTATAGTAACACTGAAGCTTTCTTT
-	TRBV10-3	16	TRBD2	TRBJ2-3	CAISSSGGISTDTQYF	TGTGCCATCAGTTCTAGCGGGGGGATTAGCACAGATACGCAGTATTTT
-	TRBV30	16	TRBD2	TRBJ2-5	CAWSVSSGGRGETQYF	TGTGCCTGGAGTGTTTCTTCGGGAGGGCGGGGGGAGACCCAGTACTTC
-	TRBV6-2/TRBV6-3	15	-	TRBJ1-5	CASSYSSSASQPQHF	TGTGCCAGCAGTTACTCGAGTTCCGCCTCTCAGCCCCAGCATTTT
-	TRBV15	15	-	TRBJ1-4	CATSRDRQINEKLFF	TGTGCCACCAGCAGAGATAGACAGATTAATGAAAAACTGTTTTTT
-	TRBV27	14	-	TRBJ1-4	CASSLSQFNEKLFF	TGTGCCAGCAGTTTGTCTCAGTTTAATGAAAAACTGTTTTTT
few	TRBV10-3	16	TRBD1	TRBJ1-5	CAISQSRDRGLQPQHF	TGTGCCATCAGCCAGTCCCGGGACAGGGGGCTGCAGCCCCAGCATTTT
-	TRBV29-1	13	TRBD1	TRBJ2-1	CSVEGPTGNEQFF	TGCAGCGTTGAAGGCCCGACAGGGAATGAGCAGTTCTTC
once	TRBV29-1	14	-	TRBJ2-6	CSVLDSSGANVLTF	TGCAGCGTACTGGACAGCTCTGGGGCCAACGTCCTGACTTTC
-	TRBV6-5	12	-	TRBJ1-2	CASGRGEGGYTF	TGTGCCAGCGGCAGGGGCGAGGGAGGCTACACCTTC
-	TRBV9	15	TRBD1	TRBJ1-6	CASSAGRQGNSPLHF	TGTGCCAGCAGCGCGGGGCGACAGGGGAATTCACCCCTCCACTTT